Below are 9 T cell receptor beta chains sequenced from a single sample in a study of blood T cell repertoires in COVID-19. Profiled with immunoSEQ multiplex PCR; TCRdb holds only in-frame clones, not every one. The data contain around 200,000 clones, approximately 82% of them singletons. Source material: peripheral blood. All receptors come from a man in his fifties with active or convalescent COVID-19.

This chain links TRBV14 with TRBJ1-4, with D possibly TRBD1 on 6 matching bases. CDR1 is SGHDN and CDR2 is FVKESK in the germline V gene. The CDR3 length is 15 residues. The V end lost 0 bases, the J end lost 8 bases, and 13 bases lay between the germline ends. The CDR3 DNA sequence: TGTGCCAGCAGCCAAGATGTGGACAGATGGGAAAAACTGTTTTTT. It codes for CASSQDVDRWEKLFF. The full variable domain, in which reference TRBV14 and TRBJ1-4 provide the parts outside the CDR3, is EAGVTQFPSHSVIEKGQTVTLRCDPISGHDNLYWYRRVMGKEIKFLLHFVKESKQDESGMPNNRFLAERTGGTYSTLKVQPAELEDSGVYFCASSQDVDRWEKLFFGSGTQLSVL.

The chain links TRBV2 to TRBJ2-7, with D perhaps TRBD2 (6 bases). The CDR3 covers 13 residues. Germline CDR1 reads SNHLY; CDR2 reads FYNNEI. Trimming cost V 7 bases and J 6 bases, with 16 bases left between them. CDR3: CASNRDSLSEQYF. In DNA, the CDR3 is TGTGCCAGCAACCGGGACTCCCTAAGCGAGCAGTACTTC.

V and J are TRBV7-2 and TRBJ2-3, with D possibly TRBD2 on 5 matching bases. Germline CDR1 reads SGHTA; CDR2 reads FQGNSA. Between the trimmed V and J ends, which lost 3 bases and 3 bases, there was a span of 10 bases. The CDR3 covers 14 residues. CDR3 sequence (DNA): TGTGCCAGCAGCTTCAGGAGGATAACAGATACGCAGTATTTT. This translates into CASSFRRITDTQYF.

The count of this clone is one. This sequence joins TRBV2 and TRBJ2-5; TRBD2 might be the D (6 bases). Per the germline V gene, CDR1 is SNHLY and CDR2 is FYNNEI. The CDR3 has 14 amino acids. V was clipped by 5 bases and J by 2 bases, with 12 bases between them. The CDR3 bases are TGTGCCAGCAGTACTAAGGAGGGACAAGAGACCCAGTACTTC. It specifies CASSTKEGQETQYF.

The genes are TRBV7-2 and TRBJ1-4; D not resolved. The CDR3 is made up of 12 amino acids. Trimming shortened V by 5 bases and J by 7 bases, and 8 bases separated the two germline ends. CDR1 is SGHTA and CDR2 is FQGNSA in the germline V gene. CDR3 loop: CASSRVGEKLFF. The CDR3 DNA sequence: TGTGCCAGCAGCCGGGTCGGTGAAAAACTGTTTTTT.

The rearrangement uses TRBV9 and TRBJ2-1; TRBD2 matches 10 bases. V was clipped by 3 bases and J by 4 bases; unmatched bases: 7. There are 16 residues in the CDR3. CDR1 SGDLS and CDR2 YYNGEE come from the germline V gene. CDR3 loop: CASSARTSGRYNEQFF. The CDR3 coding sequence is TGTGCCAGCAGCGCGCGGACTAGCGGAAGGTACAATGAGCAGTTCTTC.

J is TRBJ2-7 and V is TRBV27; D perhaps matches TRBD1 (7 bases). Germline values: CDR1 MNHEY, CDR2 SMNVEV (reference sequence). The CDR3 is 13 amino acids. Trimming cost V 7 bases and J 6 bases, with 16 bases left between them. The DNA of the CDR3 is TGTGCCAGCACCTCGAGGAGGGGGCTCGAGCAGTACTTC. It encodes CASTSRRGLEQYF.

V gene TRBV6-2 or TRBV6-3 combines with J gene TRBJ2-3, with a possible D match to TRBD2 (6 bases). This CDR3 region has 16 residues. Trimming cost V 2 bases and J 2 bases, with 14 bases left between them. The germline V gene has CDR1 MNHEY and CDR2 SVGEGT. CDR3 loop: CASSYPPGAFTDTQYF. The CDR3 nucleotides are TGTGCCAGCAGTTACCCCCCGGGAGCTTTCACAGATACGCAGTATTTT.

In its sample, this clone was seen a few times. This chain connects TRBV16 to TRBJ2-7; 13 nucleotides line up with TRBD2. Germline V CDR1 and CDR2: KGHSY, FQNENV. The J segment lost 6 bases and the V segment lost 0 bases, leaving 5 bases of the junction unmatched. This CDR3 region has 16 residues. CDR3 nucleotides: TGTGCCAGCAGCCAATCGAGGACTAGCGGGGGTAGCGAGCAGTACTTC. Translated, it gives CASSQSRTSGGSEQYF.